This entry lists 9 T cell receptor beta chains sequenced from one sample in a study of beta chain features in type 1 diabetes. The sequenced template was cDNA made from the entire isolated RNA. Method: immunoSEQ multiplex PCR; TCRdb's copy keeps in-frame clones and lacks some. The sample lists a few hundred thousand clones, approximately 10% occurring once. These receptors are not linked to any known antigen. Findings and limits, study-wide: Type 1 diabetes patients had moderately but significantly shorter TCRB CDR3s in all four CD4+ subsets.

Sequencing was performed on naive CD4+ T cells from blood. The receptors derive from a man in his thirties or forties with type 1 diabetes.

This sequence joins TRBV19 and TRBJ2-7, with a weak D call TRBD1 (5 bases). Germline assignment: CDR1 LNHDA and CDR2 SQIVND (reference sequence). The CDR3 is 13 residues long. V was pared by 4 bases and J by 0 bases, with 7 bases between. As DNA, the CDR3 is TGTGCCAGTAGTACGGACATCTCCTACGAGCAGTACTTC. It yields the protein CASSTDISYEQYF.

This clone was seen only a few times. This CDR3 reads CASSVGDRGADTQYF. CDR3 in DNA: TGTGCCAGCAGCGTAGGAGACAGGGGGGCAGATACGCAGTATTTT. The chain joins TRBV9 to TRBJ2-3, with 9 bases that match TRBD1. The CDR3 has 15 residues. Looked up from germline, CDR1 is SGDLS and CDR2 is YYNGEE. The junction had 3 bases not matched to a gene; V was cut back by 0 bases and J by 4 bases.

This clone came up a few times. The rearrangement links TRBV11-1 to TRBJ2-7; 7 nucleotides agree with TRBD1. Losses at the gene ends were 5 bases for V and 2 bases for J; bases not matched to a gene: 6. Germline V gene data show CDR1 as SGHAT and CDR2 as FQDESV (reference sequence). This CDR3 spans 14 amino acids. The CDR3 spells CASSPRDSPYEQYF. Written as DNA, the CDR3 is TGTGCCAGCAGCCCCCGGGACAGTCCCTACGAGCAGTACTTC.

V and J are TRBV27 and TRBJ2-2; 8 bases are shared with TRBD2. V shed 8 bases, J shed 4 bases, and the junction held 6 bases outside the gene matches. Germline V gene lookup returns CDR1 MNHEY and CDR2 SMNVEV (reference sequence). The CDR3 sequence is 14 residues long. CDR3 residues: CASGRGGSTGELFF. The DNA of the CDR3 is TGTGCCAGCGGCCGGGGGGGGAGCACCGGGGAGCTGTTTTTT.

This clone occurred a few times. V is TRBV5-4 and J is TRBJ2-3, with TRBD2 matching over 14 bases. CDR1 and CDR2 (germline): SGHNT, YYREEE (reference sequence). J lost 2 bases, V lost 2 bases, and 4 bases had no gene match. The CDR3 runs to 17 residues. The CDR3 coding sequence is TGTGCCAGCAGCTTACGACTAGCGGGGGGGTTCACAGATACGCAGTATTTT. This gives the protein CASSLRLAGGFTDTQYF.

This chain links TRBV4-3 with TRBJ2-1; the D gene is possibly TRBD1 (6 bases). Trimming pared 0 bases from V and 10 bases from J, leaving 19 bases between. The germline V gene has CDR1 LGHNA and CDR2 YSLEER. CDR3 length: 16 amino acids. DNA of the CDR3: TGCGCCAGCAGCCAAGATCTATCCGTGGGGGCCCAGGAGCAGTTCTTC. As protein: CASSQDLSVGAQEQFF.

The rearrangement links TRBV19 to TRBJ1-2; the D gene is possibly TRBD1 (6 bases). Germline V gene lookup returns CDR1 LNHDA and CDR2 SQIVND (reference sequence). The V end was cut by 7 bases, the J end by 4 bases, with 19 bases between. The CDR3 consists of 15 residues. The CDR3 nucleotides read TGTGCCAGTATATCGGGCCAGGGGACCGGCTATGGCTACACCTTC. Protein sequence: CASISGQGTGYGYTF.

V is TRBV5-4 and J is TRBJ2-4; a possible D gene is TRBD2 (6 bases). The germline V gene encodes CDR1 SGHNT and CDR2 YYREEE (reference sequence). V lost 0 bases and J lost 1, with 8 bases in between. The CDR3 has 15 amino acids. This CDR3 reads CASSLGGAAKNIQYF. Here the CDR3 DNA reads TGTGCCAGCAGCTTGGGCGGGGCGGCCAAAAACATTCAGTACTTC.

This chain joins TRBV5-4 and TRBJ2-7, with 7 bases fitting TRBD2. Germline lookup yields CDR1 SGHNT and CDR2 YYREEE (reference sequence). The CDR3 has 14 amino acids. The junction had 11 bases not matched to a gene; V was cut back by 5 bases and J by 6 bases. Written as DNA, the CDR3 is TGTGCCAGCAGTCCAGCGGGGTTGGTTGTCGAGCAGTACTTC. As protein: CASSPAGLVVEQYF. Filled out from reference TRBV5-4 and TRBJ2-7, the complete variable domain reads ETGVTQSPTHLIKTRGQQVTLRCSSQSGHNTVSWYQQALGQGPQFIFQYYREEENGRGNFPPRFSGLQFPNYSSELNVNALELDDSALYLCASSPAGLVVEQYFGPGTRLTVT.